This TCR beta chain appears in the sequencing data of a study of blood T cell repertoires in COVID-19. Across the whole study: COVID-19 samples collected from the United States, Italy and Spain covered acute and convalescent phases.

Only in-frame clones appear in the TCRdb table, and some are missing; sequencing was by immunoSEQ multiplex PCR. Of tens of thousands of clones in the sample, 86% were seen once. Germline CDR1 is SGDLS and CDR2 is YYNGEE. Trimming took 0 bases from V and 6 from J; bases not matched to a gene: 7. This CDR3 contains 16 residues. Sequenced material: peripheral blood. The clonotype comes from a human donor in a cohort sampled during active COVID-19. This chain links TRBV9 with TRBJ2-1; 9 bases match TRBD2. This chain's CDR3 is CASSVAGGGAGNEQFF. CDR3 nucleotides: TGTGCCAGCAGCGTAGCTGGCGGGGGGGCCGGCAATGAGCAGTTCTTC.